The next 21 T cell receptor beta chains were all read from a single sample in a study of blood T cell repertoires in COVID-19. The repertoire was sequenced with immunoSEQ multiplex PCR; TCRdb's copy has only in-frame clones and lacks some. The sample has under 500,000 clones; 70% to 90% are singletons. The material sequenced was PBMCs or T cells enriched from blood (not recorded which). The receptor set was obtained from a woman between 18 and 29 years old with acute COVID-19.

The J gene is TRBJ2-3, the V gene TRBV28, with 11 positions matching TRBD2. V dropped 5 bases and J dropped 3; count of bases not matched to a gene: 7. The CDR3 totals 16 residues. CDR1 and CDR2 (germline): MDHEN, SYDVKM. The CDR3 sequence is CASSLLTSGRTDTQYF. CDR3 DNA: TGTGCCAGCAGTCTCCTTACTAGCGGGAGAACAGATACGCAGTATTTT.

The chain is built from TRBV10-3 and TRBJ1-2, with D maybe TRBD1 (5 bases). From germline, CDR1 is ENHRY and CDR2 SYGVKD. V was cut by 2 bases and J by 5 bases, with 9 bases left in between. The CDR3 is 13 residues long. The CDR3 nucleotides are TGTGCCATCAGTGAGACCAGGGAATATGGCTACACCTTC. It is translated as CAISETREYGYTF.

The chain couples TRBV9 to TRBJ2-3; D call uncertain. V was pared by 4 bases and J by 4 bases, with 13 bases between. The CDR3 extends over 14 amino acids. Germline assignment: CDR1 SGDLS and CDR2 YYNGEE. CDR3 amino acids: CASSPVRFADTQYF. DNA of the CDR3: TGTGCCAGCAGCCCAGTCCGTTTCGCAGATACGCAGTATTTT.

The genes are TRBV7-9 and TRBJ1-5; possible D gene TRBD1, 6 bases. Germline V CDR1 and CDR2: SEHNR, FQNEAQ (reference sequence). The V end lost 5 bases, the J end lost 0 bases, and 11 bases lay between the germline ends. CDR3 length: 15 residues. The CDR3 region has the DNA TGTGCCAGCAGCGTAGGACAGTATAGCAATCAGCCCCAGCATTTT. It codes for CASSVGQYSNQPQHF.

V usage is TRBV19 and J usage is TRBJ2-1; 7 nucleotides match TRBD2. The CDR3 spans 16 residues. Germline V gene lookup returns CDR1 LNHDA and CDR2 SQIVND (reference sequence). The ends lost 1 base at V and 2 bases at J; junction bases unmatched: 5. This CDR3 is CASSIAGGSTYNEQFF. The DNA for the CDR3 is TGTGCCAGTAGTATAGCCGGCGGGAGCACCTACAATGAGCAGTTCTTC.

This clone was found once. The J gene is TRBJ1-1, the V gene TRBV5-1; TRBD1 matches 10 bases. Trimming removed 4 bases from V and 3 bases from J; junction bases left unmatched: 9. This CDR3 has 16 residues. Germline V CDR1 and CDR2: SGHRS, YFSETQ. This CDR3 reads CASSRDRGRDYTEAFF. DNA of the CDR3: TGCGCCAGCAGCCGGGACAGGGGTAGGGACTACACTGAAGCTTTCTTT.

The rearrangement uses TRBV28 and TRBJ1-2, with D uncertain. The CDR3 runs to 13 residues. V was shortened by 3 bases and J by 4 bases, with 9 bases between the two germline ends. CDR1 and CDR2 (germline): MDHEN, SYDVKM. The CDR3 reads CASSLGSIYGYTF. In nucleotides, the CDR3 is TGTGCCAGCAGTTTGGGGAGCATCTATGGCTACACCTTC.

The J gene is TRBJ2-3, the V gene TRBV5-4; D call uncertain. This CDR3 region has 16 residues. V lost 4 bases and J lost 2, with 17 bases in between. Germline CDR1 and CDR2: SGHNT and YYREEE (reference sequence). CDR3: CASSHGGTTNTDTQYF. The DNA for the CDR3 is TGTGCCAGCAGCCACGGTGGTACTACCAACACAGATACGCAGTATTTT.

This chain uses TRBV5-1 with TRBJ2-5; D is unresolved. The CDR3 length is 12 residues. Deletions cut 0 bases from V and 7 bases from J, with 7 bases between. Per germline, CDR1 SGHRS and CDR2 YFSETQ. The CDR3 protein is CASSLDTGTQYF. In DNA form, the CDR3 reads TGCGCCAGCAGCTTGGATACGGGGACCCAGTACTTC.

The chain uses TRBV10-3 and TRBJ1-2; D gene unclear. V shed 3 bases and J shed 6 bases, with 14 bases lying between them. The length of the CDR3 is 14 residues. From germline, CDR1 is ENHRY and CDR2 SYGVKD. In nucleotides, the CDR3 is TGTGCCATCAGTGATCGGGGAACACTACATGGCTACACCTTC. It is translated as CAISDRGTLHGYTF.

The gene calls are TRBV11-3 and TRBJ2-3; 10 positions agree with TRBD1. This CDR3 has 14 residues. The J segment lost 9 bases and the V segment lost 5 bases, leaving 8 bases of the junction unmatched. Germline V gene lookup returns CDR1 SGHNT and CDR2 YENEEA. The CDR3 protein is CASSPTGGQETQYF. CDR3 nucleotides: TGTGCCAGCAGCCCGACAGGGGGCCAGGAAACGCAGTATTTT.

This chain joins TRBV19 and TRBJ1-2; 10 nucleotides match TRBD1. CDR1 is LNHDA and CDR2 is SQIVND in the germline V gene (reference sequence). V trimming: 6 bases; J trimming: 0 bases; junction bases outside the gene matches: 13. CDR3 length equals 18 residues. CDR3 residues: CASRRYSGTGAANYGYTF. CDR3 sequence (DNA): TGTGCCAGTAGGCGCTATTCCGGGACAGGGGCCGCTAACTATGGCTACACCTTC. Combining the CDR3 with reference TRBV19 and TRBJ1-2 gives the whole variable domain DGGITQSPKYLFRKEGQNVTLSCEQNLNHDAMYWYRQDPGQGLRLIYYSQIVNDFQKGDIAEGYSVSREKKESFPLTVTSAQKNPTAFYLCASRRYSGTGAANYGYTFGSGTRLTVV.

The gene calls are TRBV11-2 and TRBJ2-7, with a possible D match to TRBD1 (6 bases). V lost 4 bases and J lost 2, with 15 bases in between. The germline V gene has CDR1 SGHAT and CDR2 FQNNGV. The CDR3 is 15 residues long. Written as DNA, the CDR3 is TGTGCCAGCAGCTATACCCCAGGGGATCCCTACGAGCAGTACTTC. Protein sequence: CASSYTPGDPYEQYF.

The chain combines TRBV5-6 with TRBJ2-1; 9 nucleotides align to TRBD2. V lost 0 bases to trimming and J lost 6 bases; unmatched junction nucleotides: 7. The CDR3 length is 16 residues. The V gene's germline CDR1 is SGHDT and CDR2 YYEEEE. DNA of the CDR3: TGTGCCAGCAGCTTGGCTGGGACTAGCTCAGGCAATGAGCAGTTCTTC. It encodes CASSLAGTSSGNEQFF.

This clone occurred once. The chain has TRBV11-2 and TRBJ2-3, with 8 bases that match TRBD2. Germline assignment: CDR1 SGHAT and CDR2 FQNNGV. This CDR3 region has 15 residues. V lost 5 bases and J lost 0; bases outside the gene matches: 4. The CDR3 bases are TGTGCCAGCAGCAATAGCGGGGATAGCACAGATACGCAGTATTTT. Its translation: CASSNSGDSTDTQYF.

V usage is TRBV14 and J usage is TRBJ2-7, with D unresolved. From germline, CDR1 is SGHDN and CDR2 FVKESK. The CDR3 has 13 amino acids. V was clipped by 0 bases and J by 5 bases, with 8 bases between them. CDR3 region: CASSQDKRNEQYF. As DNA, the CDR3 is TGTGCCAGCAGCCAAGATAAGAGGAACGAGCAGTACTTC.

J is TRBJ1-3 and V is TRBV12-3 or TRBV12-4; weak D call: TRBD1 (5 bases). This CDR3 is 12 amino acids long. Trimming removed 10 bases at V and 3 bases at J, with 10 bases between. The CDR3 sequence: CATRQIGNTIYF. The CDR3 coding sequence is TGTGCCACCCGACAGATTGGAAACACCATATATTTT.

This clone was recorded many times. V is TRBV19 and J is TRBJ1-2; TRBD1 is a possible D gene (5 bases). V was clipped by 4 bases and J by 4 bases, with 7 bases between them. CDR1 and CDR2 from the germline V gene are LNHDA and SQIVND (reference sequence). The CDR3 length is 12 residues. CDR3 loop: CASSTQGYGYTF. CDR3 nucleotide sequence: TGTGCCAGTAGTACTCAGGGCTATGGCTACACCTTC.

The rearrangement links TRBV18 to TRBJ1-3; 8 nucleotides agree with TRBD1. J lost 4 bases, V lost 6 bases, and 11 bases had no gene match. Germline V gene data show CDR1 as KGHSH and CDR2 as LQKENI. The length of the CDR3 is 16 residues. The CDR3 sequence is CASSIKTQGEGNTIYF. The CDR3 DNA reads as TGTGCCAGCTCGATAAAAACACAGGGGGAAGGAAACACCATATATTTT. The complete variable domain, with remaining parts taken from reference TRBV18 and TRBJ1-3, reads NAGVMQNPRHLVRRRGQEARLRCSPMKGHSHVYWYRQLPEEGLKFMVYLQKENIIDESGMPKERFSAEFPKEGPSILRIQQVVRGDSAAYFCASSIKTQGEGNTIYFGEGSWLTVV.

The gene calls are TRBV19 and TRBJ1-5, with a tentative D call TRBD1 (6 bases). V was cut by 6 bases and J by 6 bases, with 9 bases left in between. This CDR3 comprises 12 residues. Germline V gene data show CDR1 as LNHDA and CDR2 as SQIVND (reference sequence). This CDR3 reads CASRYRAQPQHF. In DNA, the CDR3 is TGTGCCAGTAGGTACAGGGCTCAGCCCCAGCATTTT.

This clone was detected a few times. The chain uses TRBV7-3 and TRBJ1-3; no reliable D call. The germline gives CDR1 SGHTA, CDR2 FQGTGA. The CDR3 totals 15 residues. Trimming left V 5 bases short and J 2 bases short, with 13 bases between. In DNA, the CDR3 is TGTGCCAGCAGCCAGCGACCAGTAGCTGGAAACACCATATATTTT. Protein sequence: CASSQRPVAGNTIYF.